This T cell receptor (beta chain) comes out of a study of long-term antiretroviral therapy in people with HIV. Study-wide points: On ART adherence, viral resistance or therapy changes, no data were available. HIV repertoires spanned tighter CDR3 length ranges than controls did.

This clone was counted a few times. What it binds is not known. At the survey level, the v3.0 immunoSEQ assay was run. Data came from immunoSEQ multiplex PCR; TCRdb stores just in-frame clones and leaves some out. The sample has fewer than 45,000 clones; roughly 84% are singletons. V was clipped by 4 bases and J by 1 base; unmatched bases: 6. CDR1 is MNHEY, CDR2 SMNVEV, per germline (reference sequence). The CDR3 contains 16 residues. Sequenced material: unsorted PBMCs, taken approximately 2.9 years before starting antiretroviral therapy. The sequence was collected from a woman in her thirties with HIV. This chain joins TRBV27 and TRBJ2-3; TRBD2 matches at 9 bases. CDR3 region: CASSSPSGEGTDTQYF. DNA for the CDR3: TGTGCCAGCAGTTCACCTAGCGGGGAGGGCACAGATACGCAGTATTTT.